This entry concerns a single T cell receptor beta chain. Trimming cost V 1 base and J 6 bases; bases outside gene matches: 6. Germline CDR1 is MGHRA and CDR2 is YSYEKL. The CDR3 consists of 15 residues. This sample is part of a study of T cell repertoires in ileal Crohn's disease. Assay used: immunoSEQ multiplex PCR; TCRdb lists only in-frame clones, some missing. The sample has approximately 15,000 clones, about 75% seen once; the top ten hold roughly 5.5%. Patients were adults with ileal or ileocolonic Crohn's disease needing resection. This clonotype originated in an adult with Crohn's disease. Sequenced: ileal tissue. The rearrangement uses TRBV4-1 and TRBJ2-1; 7 positions match TRBD2. CDR3 in DNA: TGCGCCAGCAGCCAAGTGACTAGCTATTCCAATGAGCAGTTCTTC. Protein sequence: CASSQVTSYSNEQFF.